These 24 T cell receptor beta chains came from one sample sequenced in a study of T cell repertoires in cytomegalovirus infection. TCRdb analysed the reads with MiXCR anew, one entry per CDR3 protein. The top ten clones hold about 24% of a sample with approximately 500,000 distinct CDR3 sequences, 15% to 20% of them seen once. What was sequenced was CD8+ T cells from PBMCs. The receptors here all came from a human donor in good health (CMV status not recorded). Some clones in this sample may be carry-over from other donors' samples.

This clonotype was detected only once. The rearrangement uses TRBV6-2 or TRBV6-3 and TRBJ2-3; the D call may be TRBD1 or TRBD2 (6 bases each). The V end lost 2 bases, the J end lost 1 base, and 10 bases lay between the germline ends. The CDR3 runs to 15 residues. The germline gives CDR1 MNHEY, CDR2 SVGEGT. The CDR3 region is CASSYRGLGTDTQYF. In nucleotides, the CDR3 is TGTGCCAGCAGTTACCGGGGGCTGGGCACAGATACGCAGTATTTT.

CDR3 nucleotides: TGTGCCAGCAGCCCTAGGACCGGGACTAGCAATGAGCAGTTCTTC. It encodes CASSPRTGTSNEQFF. V and J are TRBV14 and TRBJ2-1, with 8 bases aligning to TRBD2. After removal of 4 bases from V and 6 bases from J, the junction contained 8 bases not matched to a gene. Germline-derived CDR1 and CDR2 are SGHDN and FVKESK. This CDR3 contains 15 residues.

The chain recombines TRBV20-1 with TRBJ2-7; D gene unclear. The V end was cut by 4 bases, the J end by 1 base, with 14 bases between. This CDR3 has 14 residues. Germline CDR1 DFQATT, CDR2 SNEGSKA (reference sequence). The CDR3 region is CSATPVAVSYEQYF. For the CDR3, the DNA is TGCAGTGCTACTCCAGTCGCAGTTTCCTACGAGCAGTACTTC.

The chain recombines TRBV7-9 with TRBJ2-7; D is ambiguous. Trimming pared 8 bases from V and 0 bases from J, leaving 8 bases between. The CDR3 totals 12 residues. The germline CDR1 and CDR2 sequences are SEHNR and FQNEAQ (reference sequence). The chain's CDR3 is CASVADSYEQYF. CDR3 DNA sequence: TGTGCCAGCGTAGCCGACTCCTACGAGCAGTACTTC.

This clonotype was seen many times. The genes are TRBV12-5 and TRBJ2-1, with D tentatively TRBD1 (5 bases). The germline CDR1 and CDR2 sequences are LGHNT and FRNRAP. CDR3 size: 12 residues. Trimming removed 1 base from V and 10 bases from J, with 8 bases in between. CDR3 sequence (DNA): TGTGCTAGTGGTTTGGCCCAGGGCGAGCAGTTCTTC. Its translation is CASGLAQGEQFF.

This clonotype came up many times. The chain links TRBV10-3 to TRBJ1-1; D is perhaps TRBD1 (6 bases). In germline, CDR1 is ENHRY, CDR2 SYGVKD. The CDR3 is 14 amino acids. V shed 3 bases and J shed 6 bases, with 14 bases lying between them. The CDR3 sequence: CAISDPKTGAEAFF. DNA for the CDR3: TGTGCCATCAGTGACCCGAAGACAGGTGCTGAAGCTTTCTTT.

The chain is built from TRBV12-5 and TRBJ2-1; 9 bases align to TRBD2. The V gene's germline CDR1 is LGHNT and CDR2 FRNRAP. The CDR3 runs to 16 residues. After removal of 0 bases from V and 2 bases from J, the junction contained 2 bases not matched to a gene. In DNA form, the CDR3 reads TGTGCTAGTGGTTTGGTAGCGGGAGGTGCCTACAATGAGCAGTTCTTC. It codes for CASGLVAGGAYNEQFF.

In its sample, this clonotype was seen a few times. The chain carries TRBV13 and TRBJ2-7; D may be TRBD1 or TRBD2 (6 bases each). Germline values: CDR1 PRHDT, CDR2 FYEKMQ (reference sequence). The CDR3 consists of 16 residues. V gave up 5 bases and J gave up 2 bases, with 19 bases separating them. CDR3 residues: CASSPRGGGPAYEQYF. The CDR3 coding sequence is TGTGCCAGCAGCCCCCGTGGTGGGGGGCCCGCCTACGAGCAGTACTTC.

V and J are TRBV27 and TRBJ2-7; maybe TRBD1 (6 bases). The V end was cut by 2 bases, the J end by 5 bases, with 13 bases between. Germline CDR1 is MNHEY and CDR2 is SMNVEV (reference sequence). The CDR3 totals 14 residues. CDR3 sequence reads: CASSLSFRGDEQYF. CDR3 DNA: TGTGCCAGCAGTTTAAGTTTCAGGGGAGACGAGCAGTACTTC.

The CDR3 loop is CSASHPGQNNEQFF. CDR3 nucleotide sequence: TGCAGTGCTTCTCACCCCGGACAGAACAATGAGCAGTTCTTC. The chain has TRBV20-1 and TRBJ2-1; D may be TRBD1 (6 bases). CDR3 length: 14 residues. From germline, CDR1 is DFQATT and CDR2 SNEGSKA (reference sequence). Between the trimmed V and J ends, which lost 5 bases and 5 bases, there was a span of 16 bases.

This clonotype was counted only a few times. The chain employs TRBV12-3 or TRBV12-4 and TRBJ2-1; D is perhaps TRBD2 (5 bases). The CDR3 totals 15 residues. V lost 6 bases and J lost 0, with 12 bases in between. The CDR3 nucleotides read TGTGCCAGCAGAATGGGAGTCAGCTCCTACAATGAGCAGTTCTTC. This gives the protein CASRMGVSSYNEQFF.

This clonotype has a handful of counts. The chain combines TRBV19 with TRBJ2-7; 13 positions agree with TRBD2. V shed 6 bases, J shed 2 bases, and the junction held 7 bases outside the gene matches. CDR1 LNHDA and CDR2 SQIVND come from the germline V gene (reference sequence). There are 16 residues in the CDR3. Here the CDR3 DNA reads TGTGCCAGTAGCCGGGGACTAGCGGGAAACCCCTACGAGCAGTACTTC. Protein: CASSRGLAGNPYEQYF.

In its sample, this clonotype was seen many times. The rearrangement links TRBV7-9 to TRBJ2-3; D not resolved. The CDR3 consists of 13 residues. Germline V gene lookup returns CDR1 SEHNR and CDR2 FQNEAQ (reference sequence). Trimming removed 2 bases at V and 6 bases at J, with 9 bases between. This CDR3 reads CASSLNPSDTQYF. Written as DNA, the CDR3 is TGTGCCAGCAGCTTAAATCCCTCTGATACGCAGTATTTT.

The V call is TRBV10-3, the J call TRBJ2-3; 9 nucleotides match TRBD1. This CDR3 spans 14 amino acids. Trimming removed 9 bases from V and 3 bases from J; junction bases left unmatched: 7. Germline V gives CDR1 ENHRY, CDR2 SYGVKD. The CDR3 region has the DNA TGTGCCATAAAACCCGGACAGGGGACAGATACGCAGTATTTT. Protein sequence: CAIKPGQGTDTQYF.

With regard to this clonotype: Here the CDR3 omits its conserved ending phenylalanine or tryptophan, so a read error is the likely source. The chain couples TRBV7-2 to TRBJ2-7, with D possibly matching TRBD1 (5 bases). Germline V CDR1 and CDR2: SGHTA, FQGNSA. The CDR3 sequence is 14 residues long. V shed 5 bases and J shed 9 bases, with 20 bases lying between them. CDR3: CASSPTGANRVQYL. The CDR3 DNA reads TGTGCCAGCAGCCCCACTGGGGCCAATAGGGTGCAGTACTTA.

Comment on this clonotype: The CDR3 does not end in the conserved phenylalanine or tryptophan, so this is likely a read error. The J gene is TRBJ2-7, the V gene TRBV3-1, with TRBD2 as a possible D gene (5 bases). The V end was cut by 0 bases, the J end by 2 bases, with 14 bases between. The CDR3 sequence is 16 residues long. Germline CDR1 LGHDT, CDR2 YNNKEL (reference sequence). Here the CDR3 DNA reads TGTGCCAGCAGCCAAGATCGGGTGGACTTCACCTACGAGCAGTACTTA. This codes for CASSQDRVDFTYEQYL.

The rearrangement links TRBV11-2 to TRBJ2-7, with D possibly TRBD1 on 6 matching bases. This CDR3 spans 13 amino acids. Germline values: CDR1 SGHAT, CDR2 FQNNGV. Trimming shortened V by 7 bases and J by 5 bases, and 15 bases separated the two germline ends. The CDR3 nucleotides read TGTGCCAGCACCTGGACAGAATCCGACGAGCAGTACTTC. Translation gives CASTWTESDEQYF.

In its sample, this clonotype was seen many times. CDR3 sequence (DNA): TGTGCCAGCAGCTTAGGACGGCTACTCACAGATACGCAGTATTTT. Its translation is CASSLGRLLTDTQYF. The rearrangement joins TRBV7-9 to TRBJ2-3; D unresolved. Per the germline V gene, CDR1 is SEHNR and CDR2 is FQNEAQ (reference sequence). The CDR3 is 15 residues long. V lost 1 base to trimming and J lost 2 bases, with 10 bases between them.

V gene TRBV5-6 combines with J gene TRBJ1-2; 8 nucleotides line up with TRBD1. The V gene's germline CDR1 is SGHDT and CDR2 YYEEEE. The length of the CDR3 is 16 residues. With V trimmed by 3 bases and J by 4 bases, 11 bases remained unmatched. The CDR3 region is CASSSNMDRVAYGYTF. DNA of the CDR3: TGTGCCAGCAGCTCAAACATGGACAGGGTCGCCTATGGCTACACCTTC. Full variable domain (outside the CDR3, taken from reference TRBV5-6 and TRBJ1-2): DAGVTQSPTHLIKTRGQQVTLRCSPKSGHDTVSWYQQALGQGPQFIFQYYEEEERQRGNFPDRFSGHQFPNYSSELNVNALLLGDSALYLCASSSNMDRVAYGYTFGSGTRLTVV.

This clonotype was observed many times. The V gene is TRBV28, the J gene TRBJ2-7, with D possibly matching TRBD1 (6 bases). Germline CDR1 MDHEN, CDR2 SYDVKM. V lost 5 bases to trimming and J lost 0 bases, with 14 bases between them. The CDR3 length is 15 residues. CDR3 coding DNA: TGTGCCAGCAGTCCCCTAGGGGGAAGCTCCTACGAGCAGTACTTC. Translating it yields CASSPLGGSSYEQYF.

This sequence joins TRBV20-1 and TRBJ2-2; D is perhaps TRBD1 or TRBD2 (5 bases each). CDR3 size: 15 residues. The V end lost 6 bases, the J end lost 5 bases, and 19 bases lay between the germline ends. Germline lookup yields CDR1 DFQATT and CDR2 SNEGSKA (reference sequence). As DNA, the CDR3 is TGCAGTGCCCCCCCCCCGGGGCCGGGGACCGGGGAGCTGTTTTTT. Translated: CSAPPPGPGTGELFF.

This clonotype was counted only a few times. The rearrangement links TRBV7-9 to TRBJ2-2; 9 bases map to TRBD1. J gave up 5 bases and V 3 bases, and 7 bases lay outside the gene matches. Germline V CDR1 and CDR2: SEHNR, FQNEAQ (reference sequence). The CDR3 loop spans 16 amino acids. The CDR3 spells CASSFPGQGQTGELFF. In DNA, the CDR3 is TGTGCCAGCAGCTTTCCGGGACAGGGTCAGACCGGGGAGCTGTTTTTT.

This clonotype was seen more than once but under ten times. The genes are TRBV2 and TRBJ2-5; tentatively, D is TRBD1 (5 bases). This CDR3 has 15 residues. The germline V gene encodes CDR1 SNHLY and CDR2 FYNNEI. Trimming left V 6 bases short and J 5 bases short, with 19 bases between. The CDR3 protein is CASRGRQATGETQYF. DNA for the CDR3: TGTGCCAGCAGGGGGCGCCAAGCCACTGGGGAGACCCAGTACTTC. The variable domain in full, completed from reference TRBV2 and TRBJ2-5, reads EPEVTQTPSHQVTQMGQEVILRCVPISNHLYFYWYRQILGQKVEFLVSFYNNEISEKSEIFDDQFSVERPDGSNFTLKIRSTKLEDSAMYFCASRGRQATGETQYFGPGTRLLVL.

Many counts were recorded for this clonotype. This chain uses TRBV7-6 with TRBJ2-3; 11 bases fit TRBD2. CDR1 is SGHVS and CDR2 is FNYEAQ in the germline V gene. With 5 bases clipped from V and 0 bases from J, the junction kept 4 bases outside the gene matches. The CDR3 totals 16 residues. The CDR3 is CASSPRTSGSTDTQYF. In DNA, the CDR3 is TGTGCCAGCAGCCCGCGGACTAGCGGGAGCACAGATACGCAGTATTTT.